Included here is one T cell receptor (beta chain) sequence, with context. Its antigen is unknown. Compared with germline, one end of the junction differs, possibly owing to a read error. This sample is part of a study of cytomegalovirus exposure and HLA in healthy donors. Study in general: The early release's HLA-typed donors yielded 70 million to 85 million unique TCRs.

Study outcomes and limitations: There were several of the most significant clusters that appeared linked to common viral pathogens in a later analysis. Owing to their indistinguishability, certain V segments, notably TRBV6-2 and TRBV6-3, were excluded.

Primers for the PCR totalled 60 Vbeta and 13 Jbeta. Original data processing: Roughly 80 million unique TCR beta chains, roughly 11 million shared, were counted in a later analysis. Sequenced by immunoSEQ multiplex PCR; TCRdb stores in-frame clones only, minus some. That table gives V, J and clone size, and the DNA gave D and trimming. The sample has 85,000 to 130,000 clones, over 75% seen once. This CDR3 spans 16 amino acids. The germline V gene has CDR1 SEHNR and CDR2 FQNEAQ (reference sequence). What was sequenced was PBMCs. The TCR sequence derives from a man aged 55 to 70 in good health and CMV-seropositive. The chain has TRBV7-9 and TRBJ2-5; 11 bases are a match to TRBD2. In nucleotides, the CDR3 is TGTTCCAGCAGCTTCCCACTAGCGGGGGCCCAAGAGACCCAGTACTTC. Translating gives CSSSFPLAGAQETQYF.